The source of this TCR beta chain is a study of T cell clonotyping in hematopoietic cell transplantation. Points from the study as a whole: Broader posttransplant TCR repertoire diversity was predicted by graft donor and pretransplant recipient Inverse Simpson Index values. After transplant, recipient diversity fell while pathologically expanded clonotypes grew through day 180. Few recipient clonotypes overlapped donors; over 95% were de novo at given depth. Cells were unsorted, so CD4 and CD8 contributions were not separated.

As concerns this clone: What it binds is unknown.

Germline values: CDR1 KGHSH, CDR2 LQKENI. This CDR3 is 14 amino acids long. Between the trimmed V and J ends, which lost 1 base and 1 base, there was a span of 7 bases. Data came from immunoSEQ multiplex PCR; TCRdb stores just in-frame clones and leaves some out. The repertoire consists of nearly 20,000 clones, with 79% occurring once and the leading ten covering roughly 14%. The specimen was peripheral blood mononuclear cells. The receptor was isolated from a man in his 60s in good health. Some clones in this sample may be carry-over from other donors' samples. This chain joins TRBV18 and TRBJ1-2; D not resolved. CDR3 amino acids: CASSPQDLNYGYTF. The DNA of the CDR3 is TGTGCCAGCTCACCACAGGATCTTAACTATGGCTACACCTTC.